This TCR beta chain was sequenced for a study of human T cells and chemical hapten exposure. The overall study: Per-sample variation in TCR yield stemmed mainly from small pooled library volume differences.

Time point given: pre-sensitization, week 0. Treatment defined: therapeutic diphenylcyclopropenone sensitization with weekly scalp DPC. TCRdb independently ran MiXCR on the RACE reads; one entry per CDR3 protein. The table records around 380,000 distinct CDR3 sequences, approximately 5.8% of them present only once. The CDR3 totals 15 residues. Between the trimmed V and J ends, which lost 5 bases and 1 base, there was a span of 14 bases. The germline V gene encodes CDR1 SGHAT and CDR2 FQDESV (reference sequence). The receptor was derived from a woman aged 18 to 35 with alopecia areata. Some clones in this sample may be carry-over from other donors' samples. This specimen consisted of whole blood, obtained in connection with sensitization to the hapten diphenylcyclopropenone (DPC). The chain joins TRBV11-1 to TRBJ1-1; D is ambiguous. Here the CDR3 reads CASSPWRASNTEAFF. CDR3 nucleotides: TGTGCCAGCAGCCCCTGGCGGGCCTCGAACACTGAAGCTTTCTTT.